One sample yielded the 30 T cell receptor beta chains listed below, sequenced in a study of identical twins. MiXCR, applied by TCRdb to the 5' RACE reads, yields one record per CDR3 protein. Here the sample spans more than 600,000 distinct CDR3 sequences, 18% being singletons. These data were also filed under a second study, of T cells expressing NK-cell markers.

What was sequenced was PBMCs. Receptors originate from a woman aged 18-35 years in good health.

The CDR3 nucleotides read TGCGCCAGCAGCCCACTAGCGGGAGGGCCTCACACCGGGGAGCTGTTTTTT. This codes for CASSPLAGGPHTGELFF. The J gene is TRBJ2-2, the V gene TRBV5-1; 13 positions agree with TRBD2. Unmatched junction bases numbered 6, after V lost 4 bases and J lost 3 bases. The CDR3 length is 17 residues. Germline lookup yields CDR1 SGHRS and CDR2 YFSETQ.

The V and J genes are TRBV12-3 or TRBV12-4 and TRBJ2-7; unclear D gene. Between the trimmed V and J ends, which lost 7 bases and 3 bases, there was a span of 10 bases. The CDR3 has 12 amino acids. CDR3 in DNA: TGTGCCAGCACCGACGGTATCTACGAGCAGTACTTC. As protein: CASTDGIYEQYF.

V usage is TRBV12-3 or TRBV12-4 and J usage is TRBJ2-7; D is possibly TRBD1 or TRBD2 (5 bases each). V dropped 6 bases and J dropped 2 bases, with 14 bases sitting between them. CDR3 length: 14 residues. The CDR3 coding sequence is TGTGCCAGCAGCAACCGGGACCAACCCTACGAGCAGTACTTC. Translating gives CASSNRDQPYEQYF.

J is TRBJ2-3 and V is TRBV5-1; TRBD2 matches 11 bases. This CDR3 comprises 17 residues. V was clipped by 4 bases and J by 1 base; unmatched bases: 8. CDR1 is SGHRS, CDR2 YFSETQ, per germline. In DNA, the CDR3 is TGCGCCAGCAGCCCCAGGGGGGGACTAGCGGGCACAGATACGCAGTATTTT. This sequence encodes CASSPRGGLAGTDTQYF.

V gene TRBV12-3 or TRBV12-4 combines with J gene TRBJ2-3; D gene unclear. Trimming shortened V by 3 bases and J by 4 bases, and 11 bases separated the two germline ends. The CDR3 has 14 residues. The CDR3 is CASSFGPRADTQYF. CDR3 nucleotide sequence: TGTGCCAGCAGTTTTGGGCCGAGAGCAGATACGCAGTATTTT.

The chain links TRBV12-3 or TRBV12-4 to TRBJ1-5, with D unresolved. CDR3 length equals 14 residues. The V end lost 0 bases, the J end lost 0 bases, and 3 bases lay between the germline ends. The CDR3 nucleotides are TGTGCCAGCAGTTTAGCCTATAGCAATCAGCCCCAGCATTTT. It translates to CASSLAYSNQPQHF.

Only a few counts were recorded for this clonotype. The chain uses TRBV20-1 and TRBJ1-1; 8 bases fit TRBD1. Looked up from germline, CDR1 is DFQATT and CDR2 is SNEGSKA (reference sequence). This CDR3 is 15 amino acids long. The ends lost 2 bases at V and 4 bases at J; junction bases unmatched: 9. The CDR3 DNA is TGCAGTGCTAGACGGACAGGGTCGATTAGCACTGAAGCTTTCTTT. As protein: CSARRTGSISTEAFF.

V and J are TRBV5-1 and TRBJ2-7, with D maybe TRBD2 (6 bases). The CDR3 is made up of 15 amino acids. The V end was cut by 4 bases, the J end by 0 bases, with 14 bases between. Germline CDR1 reads SGHRS; CDR2 reads YFSETQ. CDR3 in amino acids: CASSSRELSSYEQYF. As DNA, the CDR3 is TGCGCCAGCAGCAGCCGGGAGCTTAGCTCCTACGAGCAGTACTTC.

The sample holds a few counts of this clonotype. This rearrangement joins TRBV12-3 or TRBV12-4 to TRBJ1-6; 12 positions match TRBD1. CDR3 size: 16 residues. V dropped 9 bases and J dropped 10; count of bases not matched to a gene: 13. The CDR3 loop reads CARVAGTGGWGSPLHF. DNA for the CDR3: TGTGCCAGGGTGGCCGGGACAGGGGGCTGGGGGTCACCCCTCCACTTT.

The chain combines TRBV6-2 or TRBV6-3 with TRBJ2-1; D remains unclear. The V end lost 2 bases, the J end lost 10 bases, and 12 bases lay between the germline ends. The CDR3 is 13 amino acids. Germline lookup yields CDR1 MNHEY and CDR2 SVGEGT. The CDR3 sequence: CASSYPTEAEQFF. DNA of the CDR3: TGTGCCAGCAGTTACCCGACTGAGGCGGAGCAGTTCTTC.

This clonotype was seen a few times. V gene TRBV11-2 combines with J gene TRBJ1-1; 8 nucleotides agree with TRBD1. Germline V CDR1 and CDR2: SGHAT, FQNNGV. V gave up 5 bases and J gave up 0 bases; unmatched junction bases: 8. This CDR3 is 16 amino acids long. The CDR3 is CASSPIGQGMNTEAFF. CDR3 bases: TGTGCCAGCAGCCCAATTGGACAGGGAATGAACACTGAAGCTTTCTTT.

In this sample, this clonotype turned up a few times. The CDR3 DNA is TGTGCCAGCAGTGAATGGCCCGGACAGGGCAGCCTGGAGGGAGGCTACACCTTC. Its protein is CASSEWPGQGSLEGGYTF. This chain connects TRBV25-1 to TRBJ1-2, with TRBD1 identical over 8 bases. Germline V gene data show CDR1 as MGHDK and CDR2 as SYGVNS. The CDR3 has 18 residues. Trimming cost V 1 base and J 8 bases; bases outside gene matches: 18.

At least ten counts were recorded for this clonotype. The chain recombines TRBV6-4 with TRBJ2-3; the match to TRBD2 covers 7 bases. V lost 2 bases and J lost 6; bases outside the gene matches: 11. The CDR3 sequence is 16 residues long. The germline V gene has CDR1 MRHNA and CDR2 SNTAGT. For the CDR3, the DNA is TGTGCCAGCAGTGACAGTCCTAGCGGCTCAGTGGATACGCAGTATTTT. This gives the protein CASSDSPSGSVDTQYF.

This clonotype was counted between two and nine times. CDR3 amino acids: CASSLSGHANTGELFF. Here the CDR3 DNA reads TGCGCCAGCAGCTTGAGCGGTCACGCGAACACCGGGGAGCTGTTTTTT. This chain joins TRBV5-1 and TRBJ2-2; tentative D call: TRBD2 (5 bases). CDR3 size: 16 residues. The ends were cut back, 1 base at V and 0 bases at J, with 10 bases in the middle. Germline V lookup: CDR1 SGHRS, CDR2 YFSETQ.

This clonotype was detected only a few times. This rearrangement joins TRBV7-9 to TRBJ1-2; D uncertain. Germline CDR1 and CDR2: SEHNR and FQNEAQ (reference sequence). This CDR3 comprises 12 residues. Trimming took off 5 bases at V and 8 bases at J, with 12 bases between the two ends. This CDR3 reads CASSPESHGYTF. DNA for the CDR3: TGTGCCAGCAGCCCAGAGTCGCACGGCTACACCTTC.

The chain recombines TRBV20-1 with TRBJ2-1; D is uncertain. Germline values: CDR1 DFQATT, CDR2 SNEGSKA (reference sequence). CDR3 size: 14 residues. The V gene lost 4 bases and the J gene lost 0 bases, with 10 bases spanning the gap. CDR3 protein: CSAKVLSSYNEQFF. CDR3 in DNA: TGCAGTGCTAAGGTACTAAGCTCCTACAATGAGCAGTTCTTC.

The chain employs TRBV12-3 or TRBV12-4 and TRBJ2-1; 7 bases agree with TRBD2. The CDR3 loop spans 17 amino acids. The V gene end was trimmed by 7 bases and the J gene end by 2 bases; junction bases not matched to a gene: 14. The CDR3 sequence is CASTDPLAGAPYNEQFF. CDR3 DNA sequence: TGTGCCAGCACCGACCCTCTTGCGGGAGCACCCTACAATGAGCAGTTCTTC.

The chain is built from TRBV3-1 and TRBJ1-2, with D perhaps TRBD1 (5 bases). V was pared by 2 bases and J by 8 bases, with 18 bases between. This CDR3 is built from 15 residues. Germline CDR1 LGHDT, CDR2 YNNKEL (reference sequence). This CDR3 is CASSQYGAQAGGYTF. CDR3 DNA: TGTGCCAGCAGCCAATACGGGGCTCAAGCGGGCGGCTACACCTTC.

This clonotype came up a few times. The J gene is TRBJ2-1, the V gene TRBV2; 11 bases align to TRBD2. V was pared by 4 bases and J by 2 bases, with 7 bases of the junction left unmatched. CDR1 and CDR2 (germline): SNHLY, FYNNEI. CDR3 length: 17 residues. This CDR3 is CASSGLAGGDPYNEQFF. CDR3 DNA sequence: TGTGCCAGCAGTGGTCTAGCGGGGGGAGATCCCTACAATGAGCAGTTCTTC.

This chain links TRBV20-1 with TRBJ1-5, with TRBD1 matching over 9 bases. The CDR3 extends over 17 amino acids. Trimming took 6 bases from V and 7 from J; bases not matched to a gene: 19. Germline CDR1 and CDR2: DFQATT and SNEGSKA (reference sequence). The CDR3 spells CSANQNRGQLSRQPQHF. The CDR3 DNA sequence: TGCAGTGCCAACCAAAACAGGGGGCAATTATCTCGGCAGCCCCAGCATTTT.

The chain is built from TRBV3-1 and TRBJ1-2; D is possibly TRBD1 (5 bases). In germline, CDR1 is LGHDT, CDR2 YNNKEL (reference sequence). This CDR3 has 14 residues. Trimming removed 1 base at V and 8 bases at J, with 14 bases between. The CDR3 sequence: CASSQGRVRYGYTF. The CDR3 nucleotides are TGTGCCAGCAGCCAAGGCAGGGTGCGGTACGGCTACACCTTC.

The table lists this clonotype with a few counts. The chain is built from TRBV7-9 and TRBJ1-2; 8 bases match TRBD1. V shed 7 bases and J 7 bases; nucleotides not matched to a gene: 5. CDR3 length: 12 residues. The germline V gene has CDR1 SEHNR and CDR2 FQNEAQ (reference sequence). The CDR3 spells CASTLDRVGYTF. The CDR3, as DNA: TGTGCCAGCACCCTGGACAGGGTTGGCTACACCTTC.

The chain employs TRBV12-3 or TRBV12-4 and TRBJ2-2; a possible D gene is TRBD1 (5 bases). CDR3 length equals 15 residues. The germline V and J ends were trimmed by 6 bases and 4 bases, with 15 bases remaining between them. The CDR3 here is CASSRLRQRTGELFF. In DNA, the CDR3 is TGTGCCAGCAGCCGTCTCCGACAGCGCACCGGGGAGCTGTTTTTT.

A few counts support this clonotype. This rearrangement joins TRBV4-3 to TRBJ2-1; D call uncertain. V was trimmed by 0 bases and J by 9 bases, leaving 9 bases between them. CDR3 length equals 13 residues. Germline V gene data show CDR1 as LGHNA and CDR2 as YSLEER. The CDR3 loop is CASSQDLRVEQFF. For the CDR3, the DNA is TGCGCCAGCAGCCAAGATCTAAGGGTTGAGCAGTTCTTC.

This clonotype was picked up a small number of times. This chain joins TRBV4-1 and TRBJ1-1; D gene unclear. CDR3 length equals 14 residues. Germline V CDR1 and CDR2: MGHRA, YSYEKL. V was clipped by 4 bases and J by 1 base, with 10 bases between them. CDR3 in amino acids: CASSPPRANTEAFF. The CDR3 DNA is TGCGCCAGCAGCCCTCCAAGAGCGAACACTGAAGCTTTCTTT.

This clonotype was observed many times. V gene TRBV12-3 or TRBV12-4 combines with J gene TRBJ1-4; D is uncertain. The V and J ends lost 6 bases and 3 bases respectively, with 14 bases between them. The CDR3 loop spans 15 amino acids. CDR3 amino acids: CASRPAGGANEKLFF. The CDR3 DNA follows: TGTGCCAGCAGGCCCGCGGGCGGGGCTAATGAAAAACTGTTTTTT.

This clonotype has just a few counts. This chain links TRBV20-1 with TRBJ2-2; no clear D gene. The CDR3 totals 13 residues. Germline lookup yields CDR1 DFQATT and CDR2 SNEGSKA (reference sequence). The V end lost 3 bases, the J end lost 4 bases, and 9 bases lay between the germline ends. The DNA of the CDR3 is TGCAGTGCTAGCCCCGACCCCACCGGGGAGCTGTTTTTT. This sequence encodes CSASPDPTGELFF.

The J gene is TRBJ2-7, the V gene TRBV20-1, with 13 bases that match TRBD2. Germline V gene sequence: CDR1 DFQATT, CDR2 SNEGSKA (reference sequence). Unmatched junction bases numbered 8, after V lost 3 bases and J lost 6 bases. The CDR3 contains 15 residues. In nucleotides, the CDR3 is TGCAGTGCTAGGGGGGGGACTAGCGGGATCGGCGAGCAGTACTTC. Protein product: CSARGGTSGIGEQYF.

The chain employs TRBV6-5 and TRBJ2-7; TRBD2 matches 10 bases. Germline trimming cut 0 bases from V and 2 bases from J; bases unmatched to any gene: 4. The CDR3 has 16 residues. The germline gives CDR1 MNHEY, CDR2 SVGAGI. CDR3 in amino acids: CASSYSPSGSTYEQYF. The CDR3 DNA reads TGTGCCAGCAGTTACTCTCCTAGCGGGAGTACCTACGAGCAGTACTTC.

The sample holds a few counts of this clonotype. The chain combines TRBV27 with TRBJ1-6; 9 nucleotides agree with TRBD1. Germline lookup yields CDR1 MNHEY and CDR2 SMNVEV (reference sequence). V gave up 5 bases and J gave up 7 bases; unmatched junction bases: 9. The CDR3 runs to 16 residues. CDR3 sequence reads: CASSKGTGYENSPLHF. For the CDR3, the DNA is TGTGCCAGCAGTAAAGGGACAGGGTATGAGAATTCACCCCTCCACTTT.